Each of the 24 T cell receptor beta chains below was sequenced from the same sample in a study of CD8+ T cells in alopecia areata. Extraction and reverse transcription of RNA yielded cDNA as the sequencing template. Here immunoSEQ multiplex PCR was the method, and the copy in TCRdb shows in-frame clones only, minus some. The sample shows 140,000 or so clones, 51% of them seen only once. The starting material was CD4+ T cells sorted from blood, obtained at week 0. The receptors originated from a human donor with alopecia areata.

CDR3 coding DNA: TGCGCCAGCAGCTTGATATCGGGTAGTCAGACCGGGCACAATGAGCAGTTCTTC. This translates into CASSLISGSQTGHNEQFF. This rearrangement joins TRBV5-1 to TRBJ2-1; D is unresolved. V shed 1 base and J shed 5 bases, with 22 bases lying between them. The germline gives CDR1 SGHRS, CDR2 YFSETQ. CDR3 size: 18 residues. Drawing the rest from reference TRBV5-1 and TRBJ2-1, the complete variable domain is KAGVTQTPRYLIKTRGQQVTLSCSPISGHRSVSWYQQTPGQGLQFLFEYFSETQRNKGNFPGRFSGRQFSNSRSEMNVSTLELGDSALYLCASSLISGSQTGHNEQFFGPGTRLTVL.

J is TRBJ1-2 and V is TRBV2; D not resolved. The length of the CDR3 is 13 residues. CDR1 SNHLY and CDR2 FYNNEI come from the germline V gene. V lost 5 bases and J 2 bases, leaving 9 bases between the germline ends. CDR3 protein: CASSPTENYGYTF. In DNA, the CDR3 is TGTGCCAGCAGTCCGACGGAGAACTATGGCTACACCTTC.

This clone was seen a handful of times. This chain uses TRBV29-1 with TRBJ2-1, with 11 bases aligning to TRBD2. This CDR3 has 15 residues. CDR1 is SQVTM and CDR2 is ANQGSEA in the germline V gene. J was trimmed by 2 bases and V by 5 bases; bases with no gene match: 5. In nucleotides, the CDR3 is TGCAGCGTTCAATTAGCGGGAGGGCCCTACAATGAGCAGTTCTTC. Translating gives CSVQLAGGPYNEQFF.

V and J are TRBV10-3 and TRBJ2-5; 7 bases line up with TRBD1. With V trimmed by 5 bases and J by 2 bases, 8 bases remained unmatched. CDR3 length equals 15 residues. Germline loops: CDR1 ENHRY, CDR2 SYGVKD. The CDR3, as DNA: TGTGCCATCAGTACTCCGGGACAGAAACAAGAGACCCAGTACTTC. This gives the protein CAISTPGQKQETQYF.

The chain joins TRBV7-2 to TRBJ2-2, with D perhaps TRBD1 or TRBD2 (6 bases each). The CDR3 spans 13 residues. V was trimmed by 7 bases and J by 6 bases, leaving 12 bases between them. Germline V gene lookup returns CDR1 SGHTA and CDR2 FQGNSA. The CDR3 spells CASTPEGAGELFF. The CDR3 bases are TGTGCCAGCACCCCGGAGGGGGCCGGGGAGCTGTTTTTT. Based on the CDR3 plus reference TRBV7-2 and TRBJ2-2, the full variable domain is GAGVSQSPSNKVTEKGKDVELRCDPISGHTALYWYRQSLGQGLEFLIYFQGNSAPDKSGLPSDRFSAERTGGSVSTLTIQRTQQEDSAVYLCASTPEGAGELFFGEGSRLTVL.

This clone was recorded a few times. The J gene is TRBJ2-5, the V gene TRBV29-1, with TRBD1 matching over 7 bases. V lost 7 bases and J lost 2; bases outside the gene matches: 4. Germline CDR1 and CDR2: SQVTM and ANQGSEA. The CDR3 totals 12 residues. The CDR3 region is CSAGTAQETQYF. The CDR3 nucleotides read TGCAGCGCCGGGACAGCGCAAGAGACCCAGTACTTC. The whole variable domain, remainder taken from reference TRBV29-1 and TRBJ2-5, is SAVISQKPSRDICQRGTSLTIQCQVDSQVTMMFWYRQQPGQSLTLIATANQGSEATYESGFVIDKFPISRPNLTFSTLTVSNMSPEDSSIYLCSAGTAQETQYFGPGTRLLVL.

J is TRBJ2-7 and V is TRBV9, with TRBD1 identical over 8 bases. CDR3 size: 15 residues. V lost 3 bases to trimming and J lost 3 bases; unmatched junction nucleotides: 8. CDR1 is SGDLS, CDR2 YYNGEE, per germline. The CDR3 DNA is TGTGCCAGCAGCGACGGGACAGGAGCTATCTACGAGCAGTACTTC. This sequence encodes CASSDGTGAIYEQYF.

V usage is TRBV15 and J usage is TRBJ2-7; no definite D call. CDR3 length: 14 residues. The germline gives CDR1 LNHNV, CDR2 YYDKDF (reference sequence). The ends were cut back, 1 base at V and 3 bases at J, with 10 bases in the middle. The CDR3 region is CATSRGVIRYEQYF. In DNA form, the CDR3 reads TGTGCCACCAGCAGAGGTGTCATCCGCTACGAGCAGTACTTC. The full variable domain, its missing parts supplied by reference TRBV15 and TRBJ2-7, is DAMVIQNPRYQVTQFGKPVTLSCSQTLNHNVMYWYQQKSSQAPKLLFHYYDKDFNNEADTPDNFQSRRPNTSFCFLDIRSPGLGDTAMYLCATSRGVIRYEQYFGPGTRLTVT.

V and J are TRBV27 and TRBJ1-5; D not certain. Germline V gene data show CDR1 as MNHEY and CDR2 as SMNVEV (reference sequence). V lost 2 bases to trimming and J lost 4 bases, with 6 bases between them. This CDR3 has 13 amino acids. CDR3 sequence: CASSLNGNQPQHF. As DNA, the CDR3 is TGTGCCAGCAGTTTAAATGGTAATCAGCCCCAGCATTTT.

The J gene is TRBJ2-5, the V gene TRBV30, with D unresolved. CDR1 and CDR2 from the germline V gene are GTSNPN and SVGIG (reference sequence). The CDR3 has 13 residues. V was shortened by 2 bases and J by 4 bases, with 11 bases between the two germline ends. CDR3 in amino acids: CAWSPGRGETQYF. CDR3 bases: TGTGCCTGGAGTCCTGGACGAGGAGAGACCCAGTACTTC. Using reference TRBV30 and TRBJ2-5 for the parts outside the CDR3, the full variable domain is SQTIHQWPATLVQPVGSPLSLECTVEGTSNPNLYWYRQAAGRGLQLLFYSVGIGQISSEVPQNLSASRPQDRQFILSSKKLLLSDSGFYLCAWSPGRGETQYFGPGTRLLVL.

The V call is TRBV29-1, the J call TRBJ2-5, with a weak D call TRBD2 (5 bases). Germline V gives CDR1 SQVTM, CDR2 ANQGSEA. The V and J ends lost 1 base and 5 bases respectively, with 11 bases between them. This CDR3 contains 13 residues. CDR3 nucleotides: TGCAGCGTTGAAGGCAGGACGGGGGAGACCCAGTACTTC. Its translation is CSVEGRTGETQYF.

This clone has a handful of counts. The chain is built from TRBV2 and TRBJ1-1; D remains ambiguous. The CDR3 contains 14 residues. CDR1 is SNHLY, CDR2 FYNNEI, per germline. Between the trimmed V and J ends, which lost 6 bases and 0 bases, there was a span of 11 bases. The CDR3 nucleotides are TGTGCCAGCAGAGGACGGGAGATGAACACTGAAGCTTTCTTT. Amino acids: CASRGREMNTEAFF.

J is TRBJ1-5 and V is TRBV29-1, with 7 bases matching TRBD1. The length of the CDR3 is 13 residues. Germline CDR1 and CDR2: SQVTM and ANQGSEA. The V segment lost 6 bases and the J segment 11 bases; nucleotides outside the gene matches: 13. For the CDR3, the DNA is TGCAGCGTGGAGACGGACAGGCCCCCGGCCCAGCATTTT. Encoded protein: CSVETDRPPAQHF. The full variable domain, rest sourced from reference TRBV29-1 and TRBJ1-5, is SAVISQKPSRDICQRGTSLTIQCQVDSQVTMMFWYRQQPGQSLTLIATANQGSEATYESGFVIDKFPISRPNLTFSTLTVSNMSPEDSSIYLCSVETDRPPAQHFGDGTRLSIL.

V gene TRBV6-5 combines with J gene TRBJ2-2, with D possibly TRBD1 on 5 matching bases. Germline V CDR1 and CDR2: MNHEY, SVGAGI. V shed 0 bases and J shed 0 bases, with 8 bases lying between them. The CDR3 totals 16 residues. CDR3 amino acids: CASSYSPTANTGELFF. The CDR3, as DNA: TGTGCCAGCAGTTACTCGCCGACAGCGAACACCGGGGAGCTGTTTTTT.

This clone was picked up a small number of times. At one of its ends the junction is not consistent with the germline gene, which may arise from a read error. The CDR3 nucleotides are TGTGCCAGCTCGTCAAGTGTGGCCACTTCGTTGGGATTT. Translated, it gives CASSSSVATSLGF. The V call is TRBV27, the J call TRBJ1-1; no clear D. The CDR3 spans 13 residues. Germline V lookup: CDR1 MNHEY, CDR2 SMNVEV (reference sequence).

The V call is TRBV28, the J call TRBJ2-7; no clear D gene. This CDR3 spans 11 amino acids. Trimming took off 4 bases at V and 7 bases at J, with 8 bases between the two ends. Per the germline V gene, CDR1 is MDHEN and CDR2 is SYDVKM. Written as DNA, the CDR3 is TGTGCCAGCAGTTCCTTACGGGAGCAGTACTTC. Amino acid sequence: CASSSLREQYF. The full variable domain, completed using reference TRBV28 and TRBJ2-7, is DVKVTQSSRYLVKRTGEKVFLECVQDMDHENMFWYRQDPGLGLRLIYFSYDVKMKEKGDIPEGYSVSREKKERFSLILESASTNQTSMYLCASSSLREQYFGPGTRLTVT.

In DNA, the CDR3 is TGTGCCAGCAGCGAAGCGGGGATGGTATATGAGCAGTTCTTC. It encodes CASSEAGMVYEQFF. The chain has TRBV7-9 and TRBJ2-1, with 7 nucleotides matching TRBD2. Unmatched junction bases numbered 9, after V lost 5 bases and J lost 8 bases. CDR3 length: 14 residues. Germline CDR1 reads SEHNR; CDR2 reads FQNEAQ (reference sequence).

The chain joins TRBV27 to TRBJ1-2; D gene ambiguous. Germline V lookup: CDR1 MNHEY, CDR2 SMNVEV (reference sequence). This CDR3 has 13 residues. V was pared by 4 bases and J by 7 bases, with 13 bases between. This chain's CDR3 is CASSSSGWGGYTF. The DNA of the CDR3 is TGTGCCAGCAGTTCATCAGGATGGGGTGGCTACACCTTC.

This chain connects TRBV9 to TRBJ2-1, with D perhaps TRBD1 or TRBD2 (5 bases each). With 1 base removed from V and 6 bases from J, the gap between germline ends came to 14 bases. The CDR3 consists of 15 residues. Germline CDR1 SGDLS, CDR2 YYNGEE. CDR3 sequence (DNA): TGTGCCAGCAGCGTAAGCCCCGGGGCTCTCAATGAGCAGTTCTTC. This codes for CASSVSPGALNEQFF.

This clone turned up a few times. The gene calls are TRBV29-1 and TRBJ1-2; possible D gene TRBD1, 6 bases. Germline V gene lookup returns CDR1 SQVTM and CDR2 ANQGSEA. CDR3 length: 15 residues. V dropped 4 bases and J dropped 0 bases, with 15 bases sitting between them. In DNA, the CDR3 is TGCAGCGTTGCCGTAGGGGGGTATACTAACTATGGCTACACCTTC. It yields the protein CSVAVGGYTNYGYTF.

In its sample, this clone was seen a few times. The chain carries TRBV11-2 and TRBJ2-3, with D possibly matching TRBD2 (5 bases). Germline assignment: CDR1 SGHAT and CDR2 FQNNGV. With 2 bases removed from V and 4 bases from J, the gap between germline ends came to 7 bases. The CDR3 runs 13 residues. The CDR3: CASSLRGADTQYF. In DNA form, the CDR3 reads TGTGCCAGCAGCTTACGGGGAGCAGATACGCAGTATTTT.

V gene TRBV2 combines with J gene TRBJ2-5; 8 bases are a match to TRBD2. CDR1 is SNHLY and CDR2 is FYNNEI in the germline V gene. The CDR3 consists of 12 residues. V gave up 11 bases and J gave up 4 bases; unmatched junction bases: 6. This chain's CDR3 is CAGSGRGETQYF. The CDR3 DNA sequence: TGTGCCGGGAGCGGGAGAGGAGAGACCCAGTACTTC.

V usage is TRBV27 and J usage is TRBJ2-1; D perhaps matches TRBD1 (5 bases). The V gene's germline CDR1 is MNHEY and CDR2 SMNVEV (reference sequence). The CDR3 spans 19 residues. Trimming took off 2 bases at V and 1 base at J, with 21 bases between the two ends. CDR3 DNA sequence: TGTGCCAGCAGTTTAGGGGCCAGGACGTTAGGTGGTTCCTACAATGAGCAGTTCTTC. This encodes CASSLGARTLGGSYNEQFF.

V gene TRBV5-1 combines with J gene TRBJ2-1; TRBD2 aligns across 12 bases. The germline CDR1 and CDR2 sequences are SGHRS and YFSETQ. V shed 1 base and J 0 bases; nucleotides not matched to a gene: 5. The length of the CDR3 is 18 residues. Here the CDR3 reads CASSLSLAGGSSYNEQFF. The CDR3 region has the DNA TGCGCCAGCAGCTTGTCGCTAGCGGGAGGGAGCTCCTACAATGAGCAGTTCTTC.